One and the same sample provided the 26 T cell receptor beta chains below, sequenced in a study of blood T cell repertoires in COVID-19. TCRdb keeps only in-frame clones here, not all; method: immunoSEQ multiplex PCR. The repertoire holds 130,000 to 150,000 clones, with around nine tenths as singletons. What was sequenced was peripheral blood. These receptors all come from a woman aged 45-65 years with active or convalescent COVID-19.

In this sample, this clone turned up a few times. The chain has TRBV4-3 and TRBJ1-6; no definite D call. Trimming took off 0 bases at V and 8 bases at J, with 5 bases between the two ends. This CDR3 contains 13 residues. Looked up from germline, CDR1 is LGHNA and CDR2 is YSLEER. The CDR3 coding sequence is TGCGCCAGCAGCCAAGACCAGGATTCACCCCTCCACTTT. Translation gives CASSQDQDSPLHF.

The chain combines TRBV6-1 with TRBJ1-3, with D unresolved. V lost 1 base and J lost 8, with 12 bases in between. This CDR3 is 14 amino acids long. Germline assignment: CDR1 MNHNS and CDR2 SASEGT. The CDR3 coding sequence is TGTGCCAGCAGTGAAGGCGGAAAGGGAGACACCATATATTTT. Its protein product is CASSEGGKGDTIYF.

DNA of the CDR3: TGTGCCAGTACCGAGACTATTCGGACCCTTTACACTGAAGCTTTCTTT. Residues: CASTETIRTLYTEAFF. The chain links TRBV19 to TRBJ1-1; D gene unclear. Germline values: CDR1 LNHDA, CDR2 SQIVND (reference sequence). V dropped 7 bases and J dropped 3 bases, with 21 bases sitting between them. The CDR3 is made up of 16 amino acids.

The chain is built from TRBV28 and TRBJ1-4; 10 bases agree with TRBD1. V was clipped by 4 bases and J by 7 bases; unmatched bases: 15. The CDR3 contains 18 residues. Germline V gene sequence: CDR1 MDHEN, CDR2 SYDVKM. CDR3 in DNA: TGTGCCAGCAGTTCGCGTCCCGGGACAGGGGCCCGATCTGAAAAACTGTTTTTT. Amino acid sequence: CASSSRPGTGARSEKLFF.

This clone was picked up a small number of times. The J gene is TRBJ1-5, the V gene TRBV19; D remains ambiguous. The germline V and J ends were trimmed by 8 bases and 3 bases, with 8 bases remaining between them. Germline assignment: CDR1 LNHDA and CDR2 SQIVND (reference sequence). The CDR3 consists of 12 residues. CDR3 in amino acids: CASQANNQPQHF. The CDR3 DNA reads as TGTGCCAGTCAGGCAAACAATCAGCCCCAGCATTTT.

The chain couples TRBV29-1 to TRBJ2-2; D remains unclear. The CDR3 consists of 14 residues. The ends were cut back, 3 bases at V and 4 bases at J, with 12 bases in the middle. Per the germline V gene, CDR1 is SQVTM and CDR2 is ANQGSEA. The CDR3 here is CSVDSGQGTGELFF. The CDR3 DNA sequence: TGCAGCGTTGATTCGGGTCAAGGCACCGGGGAGCTGTTTTTT.

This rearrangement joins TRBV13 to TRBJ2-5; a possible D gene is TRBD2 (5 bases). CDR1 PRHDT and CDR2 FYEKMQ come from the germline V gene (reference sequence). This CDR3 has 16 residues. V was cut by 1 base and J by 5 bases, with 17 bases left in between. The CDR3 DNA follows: TGTGCCAGCAGCTTAGCCCGCGGGCCCCGCGGGGAGACCCAGTACTTC. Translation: CASSLARGPRGETQYF.

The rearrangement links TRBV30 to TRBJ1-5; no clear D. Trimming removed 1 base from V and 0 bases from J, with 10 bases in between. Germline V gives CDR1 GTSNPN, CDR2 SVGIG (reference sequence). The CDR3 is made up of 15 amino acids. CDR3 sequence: CAWSGGQYSNQPQHF. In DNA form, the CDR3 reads TGTGCCTGGAGTGGTGGGCAGTATAGCAATCAGCCCCAGCATTTT.

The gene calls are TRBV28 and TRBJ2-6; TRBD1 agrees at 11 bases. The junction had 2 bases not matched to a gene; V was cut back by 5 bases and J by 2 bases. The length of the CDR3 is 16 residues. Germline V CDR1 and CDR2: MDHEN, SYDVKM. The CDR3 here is CASSRGQGAGANVLTF. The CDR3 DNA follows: TGTGCCAGCAGTCGGGGACAGGGGGCTGGGGCCAACGTCCTGACTTTC.

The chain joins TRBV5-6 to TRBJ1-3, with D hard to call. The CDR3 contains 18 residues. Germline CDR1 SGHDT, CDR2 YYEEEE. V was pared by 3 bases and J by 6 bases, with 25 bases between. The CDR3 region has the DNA TGTGCCAGCAGCTCAAGCCCCGTGGAGGGAAGGGTGCAAAACACCATATATTTT. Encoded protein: CASSSSPVEGRVQNTIYF.

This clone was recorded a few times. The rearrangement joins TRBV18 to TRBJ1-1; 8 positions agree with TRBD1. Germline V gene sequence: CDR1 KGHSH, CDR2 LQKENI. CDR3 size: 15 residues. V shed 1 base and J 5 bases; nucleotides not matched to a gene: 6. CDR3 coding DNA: TGTGCCAGCTCACCACGAGGACAGGGAGGTACTGAAGCTTTCTTT. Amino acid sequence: CASSPRGQGGTEAFF. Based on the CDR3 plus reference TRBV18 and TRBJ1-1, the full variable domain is NAGVMQNPRHLVRRRGQEARLRCSPMKGHSHVYWYRQLPEEGLKFMVYLQKENIIDESGMPKERFSAEFPKEGPSILRIQQVVRGDSAAYFCASSPRGQGGTEAFFGQGTRLTVV.

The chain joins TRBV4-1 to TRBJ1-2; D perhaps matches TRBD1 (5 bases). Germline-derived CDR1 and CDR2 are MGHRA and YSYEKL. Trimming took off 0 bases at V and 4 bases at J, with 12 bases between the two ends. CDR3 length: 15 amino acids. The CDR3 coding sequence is TGCGCCAGCAGCCAAGAACCGCAGGGCGCCTATGGCTACACCTTC. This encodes CASSQEPQGAYGYTF.

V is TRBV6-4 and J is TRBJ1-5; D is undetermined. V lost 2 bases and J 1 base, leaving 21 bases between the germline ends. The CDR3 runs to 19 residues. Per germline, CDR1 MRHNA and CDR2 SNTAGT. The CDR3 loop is CASSDLGAGRIWSNQPQHF. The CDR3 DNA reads TGTGCCAGCAGTGACCTAGGAGCGGGCAGGATCTGGAGCAATCAGCCCCAGCATTTT.

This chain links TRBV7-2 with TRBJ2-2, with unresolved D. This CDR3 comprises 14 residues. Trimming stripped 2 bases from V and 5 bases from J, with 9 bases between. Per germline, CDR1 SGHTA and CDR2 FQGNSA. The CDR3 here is CASSLQSGTGELFF. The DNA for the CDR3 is TGTGCCAGCAGCTTACAGTCAGGTACCGGGGAGCTGTTTTTT. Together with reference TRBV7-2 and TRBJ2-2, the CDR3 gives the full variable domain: GAGVSQSPSNKVTEKGKDVELRCDPISGHTALYWYRQSLGQGLEFLIYFQGNSAPDKSGLPSDRFSAERTGGSVSTLTIQRTQQEDSAVYLCASSLQSGTGELFFGEGSRLTVL.

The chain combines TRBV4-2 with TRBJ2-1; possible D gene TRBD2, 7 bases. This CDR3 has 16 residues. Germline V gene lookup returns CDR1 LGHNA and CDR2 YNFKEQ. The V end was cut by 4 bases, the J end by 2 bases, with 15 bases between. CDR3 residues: CASSPMRGRTYNEQFF. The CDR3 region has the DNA TGTGCCAGCAGCCCAATGCGGGGGCGAACCTACAATGAGCAGTTCTTC.

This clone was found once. This CDR3 is CASSKVTGANQPQHF. For the CDR3, the DNA is TGTGCCAGTAGTAAGGTGACAGGGGCAAATCAGCCCCAGCATTTT. This rearrangement joins TRBV19 to TRBJ1-5; TRBD1 aligns across 8 bases. The V and J ends lost 4 bases and 4 bases, in that order; junction bases with no gene match: 6. CDR3 length equals 15 residues. Germline V lookup: CDR1 LNHDA, CDR2 SQIVND (reference sequence).

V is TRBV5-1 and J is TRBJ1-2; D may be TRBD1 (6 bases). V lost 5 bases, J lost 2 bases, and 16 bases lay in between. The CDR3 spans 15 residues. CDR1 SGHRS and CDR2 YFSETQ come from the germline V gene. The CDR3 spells CASRREWGQNYGYTF. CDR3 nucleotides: TGCGCCAGCAGAAGGGAATGGGGACAAAACTATGGCTACACCTTC. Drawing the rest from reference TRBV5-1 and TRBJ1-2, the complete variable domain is KAGVTQTPRYLIKTRGQQVTLSCSPISGHRSVSWYQQTPGQGLQFLFEYFSETQRNKGNFPGRFSGRQFSNSRSEMNVSTLELGDSALYLCASRREWGQNYGYTFGSGTRLTVV.

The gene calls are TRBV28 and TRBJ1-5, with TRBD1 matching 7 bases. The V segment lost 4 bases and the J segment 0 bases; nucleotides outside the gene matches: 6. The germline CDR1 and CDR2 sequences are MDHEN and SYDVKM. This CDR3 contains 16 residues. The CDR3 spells CASSSADRRSNQPQHF. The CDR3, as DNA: TGTGCCAGCAGTTCCGCGGACAGGCGTAGCAATCAGCCCCAGCATTTT.

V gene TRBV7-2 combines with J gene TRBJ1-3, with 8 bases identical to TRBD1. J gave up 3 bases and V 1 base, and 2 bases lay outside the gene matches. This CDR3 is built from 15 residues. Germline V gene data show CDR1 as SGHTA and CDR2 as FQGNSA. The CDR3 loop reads CASSLGTGNGNTIYF. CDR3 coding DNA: TGTGCCAGCAGCTTAGGGACAGGGAATGGAAACACCATATATTTT.

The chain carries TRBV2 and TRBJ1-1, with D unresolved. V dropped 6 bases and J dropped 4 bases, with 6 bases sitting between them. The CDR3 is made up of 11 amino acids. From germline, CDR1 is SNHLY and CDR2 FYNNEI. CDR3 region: CASREGTEAFF. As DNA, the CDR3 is TGTGCCAGCAGGGAGGGCACTGAAGCTTTCTTT. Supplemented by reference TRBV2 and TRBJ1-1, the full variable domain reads EPEVTQTPSHQVTQMGQEVILRCVPISNHLYFYWYRQILGQKVEFLVSFYNNEISEKSEIFDDQFSVERPDGSNFTLKIRSTKLEDSAMYFCASREGTEAFFGQGTRLTVV.

CDR3 coding DNA: TGTGCCAGCAGTGACACAGGCAGGGCTAACTATGGCTACACCTTC. As protein: CASSDTGRANYGYTF. The chain employs TRBV6-4 and TRBJ1-2, with D tentatively TRBD1 (5 bases). V was shortened by 2 bases and J by 0 bases, with 10 bases between the two germline ends. Germline V gene sequence: CDR1 MRHNA, CDR2 SNTAGT. The CDR3 covers 15 residues.

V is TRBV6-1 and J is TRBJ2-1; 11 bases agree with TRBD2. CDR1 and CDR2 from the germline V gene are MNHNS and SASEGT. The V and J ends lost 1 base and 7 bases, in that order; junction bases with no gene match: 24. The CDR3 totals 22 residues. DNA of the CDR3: TGTGCCAGCAGTGAAGTAAGGGATCGGGACAGGGTTCTAGCGGGAGGAGGAAATGAGCAGTTCTTC. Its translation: CASSEVRDRDRVLAGGGNEQFF.

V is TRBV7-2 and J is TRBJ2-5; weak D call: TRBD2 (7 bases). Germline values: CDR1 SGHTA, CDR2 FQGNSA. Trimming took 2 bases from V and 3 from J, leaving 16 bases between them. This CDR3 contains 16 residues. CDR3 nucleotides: TGTGCCAGCAGCTTAAGTTTTTGGGGGGGCGAAGAGACCCAGTACTTC. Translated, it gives CASSLSFWGGEETQYF.

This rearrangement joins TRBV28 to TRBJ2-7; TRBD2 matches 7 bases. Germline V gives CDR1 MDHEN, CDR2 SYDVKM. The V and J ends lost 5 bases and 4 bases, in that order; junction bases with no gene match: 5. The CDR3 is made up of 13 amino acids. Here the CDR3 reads CASSGRGHYEQYF. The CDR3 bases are TGTGCCAGCAGTGGGAGGGGCCATTACGAGCAGTACTTC.

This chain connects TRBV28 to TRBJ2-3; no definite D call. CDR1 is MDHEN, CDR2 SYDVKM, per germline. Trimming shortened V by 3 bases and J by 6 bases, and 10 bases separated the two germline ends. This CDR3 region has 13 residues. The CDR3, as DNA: TGTGCCAGCAGTTTGCGTGCTCTGGATACGCAGTATTTT. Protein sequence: CASSLRALDTQYF.

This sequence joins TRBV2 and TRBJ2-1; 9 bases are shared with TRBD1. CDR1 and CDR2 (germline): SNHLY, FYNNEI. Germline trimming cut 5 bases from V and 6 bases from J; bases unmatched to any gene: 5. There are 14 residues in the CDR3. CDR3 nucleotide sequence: TGTGCCAGCAGTTGGGACAGGGTAGGCAATGAGCAGTTCTTC. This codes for CASSWDRVGNEQFF.